These T cell receptor beta chains were read from a single sample in a study of identical twins. TCRdb reprocessed the 5' RACE reads via MiXCR and lists one record per CDR3 protein. The sample shows about 240,000 distinct CDR3 sequences, 10% to 15% of them seen only once. This sample was shared with a second study, whose subject was yellow fever vaccine responses in identical twins.

What was sequenced was memory (CD45RO+) T cells sorted from blood. These receptor sequences come from a woman aged 18-35 years in good health. Each CDR3 is given with its conserved first and last residue. The D gene is left open where the match is weak. A clone size is listed for some rows: how often the clone was seen (once, few, many), or a class if it is expanded.

d_gene: TRBD1
v_gene: TRBV4-1
j_gene: TRBJ1-4
abundance: few
CDR3nt: TGCGCCAGCAGCCGCGGGGGGACAGGCAATGAAAAACTGTTTTTT
CDR3aa: CASSRGGTGNEKLFF

d_gene: -
v_gene: TRBV5-1
j_gene: TRBJ2-7
abundance: few
CDR3nt: TGCGCCAGCAGCAATACCGGGACATCCTCCTACGAGCAGTACTTC
CDR3aa: CASSNTGTSSYEQYF

d_gene: -
v_gene: TRBV2
j_gene: TRBJ2-5
abundance: -
CDR3nt: TGTGCCAGCTGTCGTGGAGGGGGGGCCGGTGAGACCCAGTACTTC
CDR3aa: CASCRGGGAGETQYF

d_gene: TRBD2
v_gene: TRBV29-1
j_gene: TRBJ2-1
abundance: many
CDR3nt: TGCAGCGTTGAAGCCACTAGCGGGAGTGGGAATGAGCAGTTCTTC
CDR3aa: CSVEATSGSGNEQFF

d_gene: -
v_gene: TRBV4-2
j_gene: TRBJ2-7
abundance: many
CDR3nt: TGTGCCAGCAGCCAAGAAGTGGCTAGTTCCCCCTACGAGCAGTACTTC
CDR3aa: CASSQEVASSPYEQYF

d_gene: -
v_gene: TRBV3-1
j_gene: TRBJ2-5
abundance: -
CDR3nt: TGTGCCAGCAGTAATTCGGGGGGCCGGGGGGCCCAGTACTTC
CDR3aa: CASSNSGGRGAQYF

d_gene: -
v_gene: TRBV7-3
j_gene: TRBJ2-1
abundance: few
CDR3nt: TGTGCCAGCAGCTTAACGTTAGGAGGCGAGCAGTTCTTC
CDR3aa: CASSLTLGGEQFF

d_gene: -
v_gene: TRBV7-2
j_gene: TRBJ2-3
abundance: -
CDR3nt: TGTGCCAGCAGCTTTGCCCGTTTAACAGATACGCAGTATTTT
CDR3aa: CASSFARLTDTQYF

d_gene: -
v_gene: TRBV7-2
j_gene: TRBJ2-1
abundance: many
CDR3nt: TGTGCCAGCAGCTTAGCGGGTACAGGGTCCTCCTACAATGAGCAGTTCTTC
CDR3aa: CASSLAGTGSSYNEQFF

d_gene: -
v_gene: TRBV6-5
j_gene: TRBJ2-3
abundance: -
CDR3nt: TGTGCCAGCAGTTACCGCGGCGGGGCCAGCACAGATACGCAGTATTTT
CDR3aa: CASSYRGGASTDTQYF

d_gene: TRBD1
v_gene: TRBV15
j_gene: TRBJ2-5
abundance: -
CDR3nt: TGTGCCACCAGCGGCACAGGGGGCGGGGAGGCCCAGTACTTC
CDR3aa: CATSGTGGGEAQYF

d_gene: -
v_gene: TRBV6-1
j_gene: TRBJ2-3
abundance: many
CDR3nt: TGTGCCAGCAGTGAAGGTCCAGGGGAAGATACGCAGTATTTT
CDR3aa: CASSEGPGEDTQYF

d_gene: TRBD2
v_gene: TRBV20-1
j_gene: TRBJ2-3
abundance: few
CDR3nt: TGCAGTGCTAGAGATGAGGTAGCGGGGGACACAGATACGCAGTATTTT
CDR3aa: CSARDEVAGDTDTQYF

d_gene: TRBD2
v_gene: TRBV5-1
j_gene: TRBJ2-3
abundance: many
CDR3nt: TGCGCCAGCAGCTTGGGCGGGAGGGCCACAGATACGCAGTATTTT
CDR3aa: CASSLGGRATDTQYF

d_gene: TRBD2
v_gene: TRBV28
j_gene: TRBJ2-1
abundance: many
CDR3nt: TGTGCCAGCAGGGTAGGGAGGGCCCAATCGTACAATGAGCAGTTCTTC
CDR3aa: CASRVGRAQSYNEQFF

d_gene: -
v_gene: TRBV20-1
j_gene: TRBJ1-1
abundance: -
CDR3nt: TGCAGTGCTCCAAGTAGGTCGGGGACTGAAGCTTTCTTT
CDR3aa: CSAPSRSGTEAFF

d_gene: -
v_gene: TRBV7-2
j_gene: TRBJ2-7
abundance: few
CDR3nt: TGTGCCAGCAGCCCCCCAGTCCGGGACTTTGAGCAGTACTTC
CDR3aa: CASSPPVRDFEQYF

d_gene: -
v_gene: TRBV20-1
j_gene: TRBJ2-3
abundance: once
CDR3nt: TGCAGTGGTACTCCGGGACTCGACACAGATACGCAGTATTTT
CDR3aa: CSGTPGLDTDTQYF

d_gene: TRBD2
v_gene: TRBV7-2
j_gene: TRBJ2-5
abundance: -
CDR3nt: TGCGCCAGCAGCTTAGGACTAGCGGGAGGGCTCCAAGAGACCCAGTACTTC
CDR3aa: CASSLGLAGGLQETQYF

d_gene: -
v_gene: TRBV5-1
j_gene: TRBJ2-7
abundance: -
CDR3nt: TGCGCCAGCAGCTACGTACGTACAGGAGACGAGCAGTACTTC
CDR3aa: CASSYVRTGDEQYF

d_gene: -
v_gene: TRBV28
j_gene: TRBJ2-7
abundance: -
CDR3nt: TGTGCCAGCAGAGGGTTGCTCTACGAGCAGTACTTC
CDR3aa: CASRGLLYEQYF

d_gene: -
v_gene: TRBV20-1
j_gene: TRBJ2-2
abundance: many
CDR3nt: TGCAGTGCTAACGGGGGCGTTTACACCGGGGAGCTGTTTTTT
CDR3aa: CSANGGVYTGELFF

d_gene: -
v_gene: TRBV6-5
j_gene: TRBJ2-5
abundance: -
CDR3nt: TGTGCCAGCAGCACAGGGATGATAGACTTC
CDR3aa: CASSTGMIDF

d_gene: -
v_gene: TRBV6-5
j_gene: TRBJ2-7
abundance: -
CDR3nt: TGTGCCAGCAGTTATGGCCCTACCTACGAGCAGTACTTC
CDR3aa: CASSYGPTYEQYF

d_gene: TRBD1
v_gene: TRBV20-1
j_gene: TRBJ2-7
abundance: -
CDR3nt: TGCAGTGCTACATTGGGACAGGGAGGGCCCTACGAGCAGTACTTC
CDR3aa: CSATLGQGGPYEQYF

d_gene: -
v_gene: TRBV20-1
j_gene: TRBJ1-4
abundance: few
CDR3nt: TGCAGTGCTAGACCCTCCGGGCTTAGGGGGGAAAAACTGTTTTTT
CDR3aa: CSARPSGLRGEKLFF

d_gene: TRBD1
v_gene: TRBV28
j_gene: TRBJ1-2
abundance: -
CDR3nt: TGTGCCAGCAGTTCTAACAGGGGGCGCCTCTATGGCTACACCTTC
CDR3aa: CASSSNRGRLYGYTF

d_gene: -
v_gene: TRBV6-2/TRBV6-3
j_gene: TRBJ2-4
abundance: once
CDR3nt: TGTGCCAGCAGTGAGCTAGATCGCACTAGAGGCATTCAGTACTTC
CDR3aa: CASSELDRTRGIQYF

d_gene: TRBD1
v_gene: TRBV20-1
j_gene: TRBJ2-3
abundance: -
CDR3nt: TGCAGTGCCTCATTCGGGGACAGGGGTGCAGATACGCAGTATTTT
CDR3aa: CSASFGDRGADTQYF

d_gene: TRBD1
v_gene: TRBV12-3/TRBV12-4
j_gene: TRBJ1-1
abundance: -
CDR3nt: TGTGCCAGCAGGAGGACAGGGGGCACTGAAGCTTTCTTT
CDR3aa: CASRRTGGTEAFF

d_gene: TRBD2
v_gene: TRBV5-1
j_gene: TRBJ2-1
abundance: many
CDR3nt: TGCGCCAGCAGCTTGGGGGCGGGAGTCTACAATGAGCAGTTCTTC
CDR3aa: CASSLGAGVYNEQFF

d_gene: -
v_gene: TRBV7-3
j_gene: TRBJ2-1
abundance: -
CDR3nt: TGTGCCAGCAGCCCCAAGATTCGATCAGATAGCTCCTACAATGAGCAGTTCTTC
CDR3aa: CASSPKIRSDSSYNEQFF

d_gene: TRBD2
v_gene: TRBV18
j_gene: TRBJ2-1
abundance: few
CDR3nt: TGTGCCAGCTCACCACTAGCGGGGGGGTACAATGAGCAGTTCTTC
CDR3aa: CASSPLAGGYNEQFF

d_gene: -
v_gene: TRBV20-1
j_gene: TRBJ1-1
abundance: many
CDR3nt: TGCAGTGCTAGAGACTCGACAGGCGGAGCTGAAGCTTTCTTT
CDR3aa: CSARDSTGGAEAFF

d_gene: -
v_gene: TRBV7-6
j_gene: TRBJ2-1
abundance: few
CDR3nt: TGTGCCAGTAAACGGGACACCAATTACAATGAGCAGTTCTTC
CDR3aa: CASKRDTNYNEQFF

d_gene: -
v_gene: TRBV28
j_gene: TRBJ1-5
abundance: -
CDR3nt: TGTGCCAGCACCCCTTTGCGGGGGGCTAGTCAGCCCCAGCATTTT
CDR3aa: CASTPLRGASQPQHF

d_gene: -
v_gene: TRBV5-1
j_gene: TRBJ2-1
abundance: few
CDR3nt: TGCGCCAGCAGCTTGGAAGTCGGCTACAATGAGCAGTTCTTC
CDR3aa: CASSLEVGYNEQFF

d_gene: -
v_gene: TRBV4-2
j_gene: TRBJ2-2
abundance: -
CDR3nt: TGTGCCAGCACCCCGGGGCGGGACCCCGGGGAGCTGTTTTTT
CDR3aa: CASTPGRDPGELFF

d_gene: TRBD2
v_gene: TRBV7-2
j_gene: TRBJ2-3
abundance: few
CDR3nt: TGTGCCAGCACCTGGAGGGCTAGCGGGGAAGATACGCAGTATTTT
CDR3aa: CASTWRASGEDTQYF

d_gene: -
v_gene: TRBV7-7
j_gene: TRBJ2-7
abundance: -
CDR3nt: TGTGCTAGCAGCTCTTACTACGGGGACGAGCAGTACTTC
CDR3aa: CASSSYYGDEQYF

d_gene: -
v_gene: TRBV7-9
j_gene: TRBJ1-1
abundance: -
CDR3nt: TGTGCCAGCAGCTCCCCCCGGACGGGGAACACTGAAGCTTTCTTT
CDR3aa: CASSSPRTGNTEAFF

d_gene: TRBD1
v_gene: TRBV10-3
j_gene: TRBJ1-1
abundance: -
CDR3nt: TGTGCCATCAGTGAGTCGACAGGGAGAAGAATCACTGAAGCTTTCTTT
CDR3aa: CAISESTGRRITEAFF

d_gene: -
v_gene: TRBV6-1
j_gene: TRBJ1-2
abundance: few
CDR3nt: TGTGCCAGCAGTGACCACCGACAGAACAACCTTAACTATGGCTACACCTTC
CDR3aa: CASSDHRQNNLNYGYTF

d_gene: -
v_gene: TRBV6-5
j_gene: TRBJ2-1
abundance: many
CDR3nt: TGTGCCAGCAGTTGGGGGACCACCTGGAATGAGCAGTTCTTC
CDR3aa: CASSWGTTWNEQFF